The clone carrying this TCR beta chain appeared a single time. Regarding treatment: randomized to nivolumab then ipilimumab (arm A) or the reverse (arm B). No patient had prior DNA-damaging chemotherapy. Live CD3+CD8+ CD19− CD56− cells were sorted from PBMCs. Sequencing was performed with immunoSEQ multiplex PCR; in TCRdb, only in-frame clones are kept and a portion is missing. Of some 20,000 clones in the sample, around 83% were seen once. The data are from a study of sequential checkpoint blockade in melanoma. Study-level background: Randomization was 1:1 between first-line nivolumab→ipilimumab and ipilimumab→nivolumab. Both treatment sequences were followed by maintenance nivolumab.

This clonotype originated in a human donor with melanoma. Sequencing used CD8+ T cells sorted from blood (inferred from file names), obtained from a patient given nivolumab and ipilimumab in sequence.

The CDR3 DNA reads as TGTGCCAGCAGTTGGGTGACAGGGAACACTGAAGCTTTCTTT. It is translated as CASSWVTGNTEAFF. The chain combines TRBV6-5 with TRBJ1-1; perhaps TRBD1 as D (6 bases). Trimming took off 4 bases at V and 1 base at J, with 10 bases between the two ends. The CDR3 totals 14 residues. The germline V gene has CDR1 MNHEY and CDR2 SVGAGI.